These 31 T cell receptor beta chains originate from one sample sequenced in a study of blood T cell repertoires in COVID-19. Sequencing used immunoSEQ multiplex PCR; TCRdb keeps in-frame clones, though not all of them. The sample has about 80,000 clones; about 80% are singletons. Sequenced material: peripheral blood. These TCRs come from a human donor in a cohort sampled during active COVID-19.

This chain joins TRBV27 and TRBJ1-1, with D possibly TRBD1 on 6 matching bases. Trimming cost V 2 bases and J 6 bases, with 13 bases left between them. CDR3 size: 14 residues. Germline V gene data show CDR1 as MNHEY and CDR2 as SMNVEV (reference sequence). CDR3 coding DNA: TGTGCCAGCAGTTTAACCAGGACAGCCCCTGAAGCTTTCTTT. This translates into CASSLTRTAPEAFF.

The V and J genes are TRBV21-1 and TRBJ1-5; TRBD1, the table's D call, lacks a check against the DNA. TRBV21-1 has pseudogene status. This CDR3 is built from 15 residues. The CDR3: CASSTGTGGIQPQHF. CDR3 DNA sequence: TGTGCCAGCAGCACCGGGACAGGGGGAATACAGCCCCAGCATTTT.

This clone showed up just a few times. The chain is built from TRBV5-1 and TRBJ1-1, with D perhaps TRBD1 (5 bases). The V end lost 1 base, the J end lost 1 base, and 11 bases lay between the germline ends. This CDR3 has 15 residues. The germline CDR1 and CDR2 sequences are SGHRS and YFSETQ. CDR3 region: CASSLIPGSNTEAFF. The CDR3 nucleotides are TGCGCCAGCAGCTTGATACCAGGGTCGAACACTGAAGCTTTCTTT.

The V and J genes are TRBV28 and TRBJ1-4, with 9 bases identical to TRBD1. Looked up from germline, CDR1 is MDHEN and CDR2 is SYDVKM. The CDR3 runs to 15 residues. J gave up 8 bases and V 5 bases, and 9 bases lay outside the gene matches. The CDR3 region has the DNA TGTGCCAGCAGTATGGGGGGACAGGGTGGGGAAAAACTGTTTTTT. Translation gives CASSMGGQGGEKLFF.

This rearrangement joins TRBV7-2 to TRBJ2-6; 8 bases fit TRBD1. The CDR3 covers 17 residues. J was trimmed by 0 bases and V by 3 bases; bases with no gene match: 4. The germline CDR1 and CDR2 sequences are SGHTA and FQGNSA. CDR3 residues: CASSLGQGASGANVLTF. The CDR3 DNA follows: TGTGCCAGCAGCTTGGGGCAGGGGGCCTCTGGGGCCAACGTCCTGACTTTC.

This sequence joins TRBV28 and TRBJ1-2, with D maybe TRBD1 (6 bases). V was pared by 8 bases and J by 2 bases, with 9 bases between. Per germline, CDR1 MDHEN and CDR2 SYDVKM. The length of the CDR3 is 12 residues. CDR3 in amino acids: CASSGVNYGYTF. Written as DNA, the CDR3 is TGTGCCAGCTCAGGGGTAAACTATGGCTACACCTTC.

V is TRBV28 and J is TRBJ1-6; 7 bases agree with TRBD1. Germline CDR1 and CDR2: MDHEN and SYDVKM. V lost 4 bases, J lost 9 bases, and 6 bases stayed unmatched. The CDR3 consists of 14 residues. This chain's CDR3 is CASSSRQGSSPLHF. The CDR3 DNA is TGTGCCAGCAGTTCTCGACAGGGCAGTTCACCCCTCCACTTT.

The chain employs TRBV7-9 and TRBJ2-7; no definite D call. This CDR3 spans 12 amino acids. The germline V gene has CDR1 SEHNR and CDR2 FQNEAQ (reference sequence). The V gene lost 3 bases and the J gene lost 4 bases, with 7 bases spanning the gap. CDR3 DNA sequence: TGTGCCAGCAGCTTTGAGGTATACGAGCAGTACTTC. Translation: CASSFEVYEQYF.

This chain uses TRBV10-1 with TRBJ2-1, with 11 bases identical to TRBD2. V shed 5 bases and J 4 bases; nucleotides not matched to a gene: 19. Looked up from germline, CDR1 is WNHNN and CDR2 is SYGVQD (reference sequence). The CDR3 covers 20 residues. The CDR3 nucleotides are TGCGCCAGCAGTACCCGGGGGCTAGCCCCCGGGACTAGCGGTTACAATGAGCAGTTCTTC. Its protein is CASSTRGLAPGTSGYNEQFF.

There are a few counts of this clone. The rearrangement links TRBV30 to TRBJ1-1; 9 positions agree with TRBD1. Unmatched junction bases numbered 9, after V lost 3 bases and J lost 1 base. The germline CDR1 and CDR2 sequences are GTSNPN and SVGIG (reference sequence). This CDR3 is built from 16 residues. CDR3 amino acids: CAWRVRTGDPNTEAFF. CDR3 sequence (DNA): TGTGCCTGGAGGGTACGGACAGGGGATCCGAACACTGAAGCTTTCTTT.

CDR3 region: CASSQDQVQGSEQFF. In DNA form, the CDR3 reads TGTGCCAGCAGCCAAGATCAGGTGCAAGGGAGCGAGCAGTTCTTC. The gene calls are TRBV3-1 (or the pseudogene TRBV3-2) and TRBJ2-1, with a weak D call TRBD2 (5 bases). The CDR3 consists of 15 residues. In germline, CDR1 is LGHDT, CDR2 YNNKEL (reference sequence). V dropped 0 bases and J dropped 10 bases, with 16 bases sitting between them.

This chain connects TRBV3-1 (or the pseudogene TRBV3-2) to TRBJ2-6; possible D gene TRBD2, 6 bases. Germline CDR1 is LGHDT and CDR2 is YNNKEL (reference sequence). With 5 bases removed from V and 2 bases from J, the gap between germline ends came to 10 bases. The CDR3 sequence is 15 residues long. The CDR3 DNA sequence: TGTGCCAGCAGCTTCCGACTAGCTGGGGCCAACGTCCTGACTTTC. It yields the protein CASSFRLAGANVLTF.

The rearrangement uses TRBV15 and TRBJ1-1, with a tentative D call TRBD1 (5 bases). Trimming removed 3 bases from V and 3 bases from J, with 14 bases in between. The CDR3 spans 15 residues. In germline, CDR1 is LNHNV, CDR2 YYDKDF (reference sequence). CDR3 amino acids: CATSSFRLGDTEAFF. The DNA for the CDR3 is TGTGCCACCAGCAGCTTCAGGTTAGGGGACACTGAAGCTTTCTTT. Variable domain in full (rest from reference TRBV15 and TRBJ1-1): DAMVIQNPRYQVTQFGKPVTLSCSQTLNHNVMYWYQQKSSQAPKLLFHYYDKDFNNEADTPDNFQSRRPNTSFCFLDIRSPGLGDTAMYLCATSSFRLGDTEAFFGQGTRLTVV.

The rearrangement uses TRBV27 and TRBJ2-1; TRBD2 matches at 14 bases. V gave up 2 bases and J gave up 7 bases; unmatched junction bases: 4. The CDR3 loop spans 16 amino acids. CDR1 is MNHEY, CDR2 SMNVEV, per germline (reference sequence). CDR3 loop: CASSLRTSGGRNEQFF. The CDR3 DNA reads TGTGCCAGCAGTTTAAGGACTAGCGGGGGGAGGAATGAGCAGTTCTTC.

The genes are TRBV28 and TRBJ2-7; D is possibly TRBD1 (6 bases). V lost 8 bases and J 1 base, leaving 15 bases between the germline ends. CDR3 length equals 14 residues. Germline V CDR1 and CDR2: MDHEN, SYDVKM. DNA for the CDR3: TGTGCCAGCGAGGGGGACCCTCAATCCTACGAGCAGTACTTC. It yields the protein CASEGDPQSYEQYF.

V and J are TRBV19 and TRBJ1-6, with 11 nucleotides matching TRBD1. CDR3 length: 13 amino acids. V lost 6 bases to trimming and J lost 10 bases; unmatched junction nucleotides: 2. The germline gives CDR1 LNHDA, CDR2 SQIVND (reference sequence). CDR3 nucleotide sequence: TGTGCCAGTAGGGACAGGGGGCAATCACCCCTCCACTTT. Translating it yields CASRDRGQSPLHF. The full variable domain, completed using reference TRBV19 and TRBJ1-6, is DGGITQSPKYLFRKEGQNVTLSCEQNLNHDAMYWYRQDPGQGLRLIYYSQIVNDFQKGDIAEGYSVSREKKESFPLTVTSAQKNPTAFYLCASRDRGQSPLHFGNGTRLTVT.

This clone has just one count. V and J are TRBV5-1 and TRBJ1-1; no reliable D call. The length of the CDR3 is 15 residues. Trimming took 0 bases from V and 1 from J, leaving 10 bases between them. Germline lookup yields CDR1 SGHRS and CDR2 YFSETQ. CDR3 in amino acids: CASSLESAGNTEAFF. Here the CDR3 DNA reads TGCGCCAGCAGCTTGGAATCTGCGGGGAACACTGAAGCTTTCTTT. The whole variable domain, filled in from reference TRBV5-1 and TRBJ1-1, reads KAGVTQTPRYLIKTRGQQVTLSCSPISGHRSVSWYQQTPGQGLQFLFEYFSETQRNKGNFPGRFSGRQFSNSRSEMNVSTLELGDSALYLCASSLESAGNTEAFFGQGTRLTVV.

V is TRBV19 and J is TRBJ2-7, with D tentatively TRBD1 (6 bases). CDR1 and CDR2 (germline): LNHDA, SQIVND (reference sequence). V shed 4 bases and J shed 6 bases, with 16 bases lying between them. The CDR3 has 14 residues. CDR3 in DNA: TGTGCCAGTAGTAGTCTAGGGACAAAAGGCGAGCAGTACTTC. Protein sequence: CASSSLGTKGEQYF.

The chain couples TRBV28 to TRBJ1-5, with TRBD1 matching 8 bases. Germline assignment: CDR1 MDHEN and CDR2 SYDVKM. V lost 4 bases to trimming and J lost 11 bases; unmatched junction nucleotides: 16. The CDR3 runs to 16 residues. The CDR3 coding sequence is TGTGCCAGCAGTTCTCCGGGACAGGTACCCTATCGGGCCCAGCATTTT. Translated, it gives CASSSPGQVPYRAQHF.

The chain couples TRBV18 to TRBJ1-1, with D hard to call. V was clipped by 3 bases and J by 0 bases, with 8 bases between them. Germline CDR1 and CDR2: KGHSH and LQKENI. CDR3 length equals 14 residues. The CDR3, as DNA: TGTGCCAGCTCACCCCCGACATTGAACACTGAAGCTTTCTTT. As protein: CASSPPTLNTEAFF.

This chain connects TRBV19 to TRBJ2-1; tentatively, D is TRBD2 (6 bases). This CDR3 is 15 amino acids long. Germline V CDR1 and CDR2: LNHDA, SQIVND (reference sequence). Trimming took 5 bases from V and 7 from J, leaving 18 bases between them. The DNA of the CDR3 is TGTGCCAGTAGTGGCGGGACTTTAGTGAGGAATGAGCAGTTCTTC. It is translated as CASSGGTLVRNEQFF.

The chain couples TRBV18 to TRBJ1-1; no definite D call. Per germline, CDR1 KGHSH and CDR2 LQKENI. CDR3 size: 13 residues. V lost 3 bases and J lost 3, with 8 bases in between. CDR3 amino acids: CASSPERHTEAFF. For the CDR3, the DNA is TGTGCCAGCTCACCGGAGAGACACACTGAAGCTTTCTTT.

This chain uses TRBV5-8 with TRBJ2-4; possibly TRBD1 for D (5 bases). Germline CDR1 and CDR2: SGHTS and YDEGEE. This CDR3 region has 13 residues. Trimming pared 4 bases from V and 2 bases from J, leaving 7 bases between. CDR3 DNA sequence: TGTGCCAGCAGCCAGGGATCCAAAAACATTCAGTACTTC. Its protein product is CASSQGSKNIQYF.

The chain links TRBV5-6 to TRBJ2-2; 8 bases line up with TRBD1. CDR3 length: 15 residues. In germline, CDR1 is SGHDT, CDR2 YYEEEE. The V segment lost 0 bases and the J segment 5 bases; nucleotides outside the gene matches: 3. The CDR3 sequence is CASSLGTGTTGELFF. Written as DNA, the CDR3 is TGTGCCAGCAGCTTGGGGACAGGGACGACCGGGGAGCTGTTTTTT.

The J gene is TRBJ1-5, the V gene TRBV6-6; no definite D call. Trimming cost V 6 bases and J 3 bases, with 15 bases left between them. The germline gives CDR1 MNHNY, CDR2 SVGAGI (reference sequence). The CDR3 consists of 15 residues. In DNA form, the CDR3 reads TGTGCCAGCAGAAAGGAAGGAGGACCCAATCAGCCCCAGCATTTT. Its protein is CASRKEGGPNQPQHF.

This chain connects TRBV15 to TRBJ2-1; 7 positions agree with TRBD2. There are 16 residues in the CDR3. Germline trimming cut 7 bases from V and 0 bases from J; bases unmatched to any gene: 9. The V gene's germline CDR1 is LNHNV and CDR2 YYDKDF (reference sequence). CDR3 in amino acids: CATKTSASSSYNEQFF. CDR3 in DNA: TGTGCCACCAAAACTAGCGCCTCGAGCTCCTACAATGAGCAGTTCTTC.

This clone turned up a few times. The chain employs TRBV30 and TRBJ2-1; possibly TRBD1 for D (6 bases). V lost 0 bases and J 6 bases, leaving 12 bases between the germline ends. This CDR3 spans 14 amino acids. Germline-derived CDR1 and CDR2 are GTSNPN and SVGIG (reference sequence). Written as DNA, the CDR3 is TGTGCCTGGAGTGTAGGGGGTTCTGGCAATGAGCAGTTCTTC. It translates to CAWSVGGSGNEQFF. The full variable domain, completed using reference TRBV30 and TRBJ2-1, is SQTIHQWPATLVQPVGSPLSLECTVEGTSNPNLYWYRQAAGRGLQLLFYSVGIGQISSEVPQNLSASRPQDRQFILSSKKLLLSDSGFYLCAWSVGGSGNEQFFGPGTRLTVL.

The chain recombines TRBV12-3 or TRBV12-4 with TRBJ2-5, with D uncertain. The CDR3 has 12 residues. V was pared by 4 bases and J by 6 bases, with 9 bases between. CDR3 sequence (DNA): TGTGCCAGCAGTTCACACGCCAAGACCCAGTACTTC. Protein: CASSSHAKTQYF.

To note about this clone: Its ends do not fully match the called genes, so a read error is possible. CDR3 sequence: CALSGSYTDTQYF. For the CDR3, the DNA is TGTGCCTTGAGTGGGTCCTACACAGATACGCAGTATTTT. This rearrangement joins TRBV30 to TRBJ2-3; D not resolved. Germline V lookup: CDR1 GTSNPN, CDR2 SVGIG (reference sequence). The length of the CDR3 is 13 residues.

The V and J genes are TRBV12-5 and TRBJ1-1; D is possibly TRBD1 (6 bases). CDR3 length: 15 amino acids. Per germline, CDR1 LGHNT and CDR2 FRNRAP. The V and J ends lost 0 bases and 10 bases respectively, with 18 bases between them. This CDR3 is CASGLVSGALAGAFF. As DNA, the CDR3 is TGTGCTAGTGGTTTGGTATCGGGGGCCCTAGCGGGAGCTTTCTTT. Supplemented by reference TRBV12-5 and TRBJ1-1, the full variable domain reads DARVTQTPRHKVTEMGQEVTMRCQPILGHNTVFWYRQTMMQGLELLAYFRNRAPLDDSGMPKDRFSAEMPDATLATLKIQPSEPRDSAVYFCASGLVSGALAGAFFGQGTRLTVV.

The gene calls are TRBV7-8 and TRBJ2-3; D call uncertain. Trimming removed 6 bases from V and 0 bases from J, with 13 bases in between. The germline V gene encodes CDR1 SGHVS and CDR2 FQNEAQ. This CDR3 spans 15 amino acids. In nucleotides, the CDR3 is TGTGCCAGCAGTTTCAGCGCTACTAGCACAGATACGCAGTATTTT. Protein: CASSFSATSTDTQYF.